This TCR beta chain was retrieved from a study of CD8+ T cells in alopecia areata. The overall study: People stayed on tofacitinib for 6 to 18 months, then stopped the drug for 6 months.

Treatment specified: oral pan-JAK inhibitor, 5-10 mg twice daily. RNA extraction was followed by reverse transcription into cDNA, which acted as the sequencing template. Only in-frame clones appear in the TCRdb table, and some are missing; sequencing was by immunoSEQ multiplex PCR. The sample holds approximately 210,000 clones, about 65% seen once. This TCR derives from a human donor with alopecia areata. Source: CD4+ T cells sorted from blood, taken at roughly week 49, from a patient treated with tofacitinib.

The CDR3 coding sequence is TGTGCCAGCAGCCCCCTAGCGGGGGCGGCAAATACGCAGTATTTT. Its protein product is CASSPLAGAANTQYF. The chain links TRBV2 to TRBJ2-3; 10 bases fit TRBD2. Trimming at V came to 6 bases and at J to 7 bases, leaving 10 bases not matched to a gene. CDR3 length equals 15 residues. Germline CDR1 reads SNHLY; CDR2 reads FYNNEI.